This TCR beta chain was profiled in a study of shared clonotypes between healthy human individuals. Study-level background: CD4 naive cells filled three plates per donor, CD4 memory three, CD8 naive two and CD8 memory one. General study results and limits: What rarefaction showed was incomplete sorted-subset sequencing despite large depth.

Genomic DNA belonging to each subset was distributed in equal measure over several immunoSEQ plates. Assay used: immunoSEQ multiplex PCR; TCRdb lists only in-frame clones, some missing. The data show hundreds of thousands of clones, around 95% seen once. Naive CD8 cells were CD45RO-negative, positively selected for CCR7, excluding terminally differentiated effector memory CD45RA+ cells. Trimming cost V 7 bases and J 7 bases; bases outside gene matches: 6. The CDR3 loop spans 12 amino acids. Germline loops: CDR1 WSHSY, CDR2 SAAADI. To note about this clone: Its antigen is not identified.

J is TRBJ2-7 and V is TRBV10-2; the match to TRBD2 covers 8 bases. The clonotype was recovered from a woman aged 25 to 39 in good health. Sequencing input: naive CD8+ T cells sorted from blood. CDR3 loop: CASNPGLGEQYF. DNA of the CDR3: TGCGCCAGCAACCCGGGACTAGGGGAGCAGTACTTC.